Following are 9 T cell receptor beta chains from one sample sequenced in a study of CD8 T cells in ankylosing spondylitis. TCRdb re-analysed the 5' RACE reads in MiXCR, keeping a single row per CDR3 protein. Of 40,000 or so distinct CDR3 sequences in the sample, 11% were seen once. Sequenced material: blood, either unsorted or a sorted T cell fraction (not recorded which). The receptors come from a male donor with ankylosing spondylitis or in good health (not recorded which).

There are many counts of this clonotype. This rearrangement joins TRBV10-3 to TRBJ2-3; 7 positions agree with TRBD2. V was clipped by 1 base and J by 10 bases; unmatched bases: 5. The CDR3 runs to 13 residues. Germline V CDR1 and CDR2: ENHRY, SYGVKD. Here the CDR3 reads CAISELRENPQYF. CDR3 nucleotides: TGTGCCATCAGTGAGTTGCGGGAGAACCCGCAGTATTTT.

This chain joins TRBV7-2 and TRBJ1-1; no clear D. This CDR3 has 13 amino acids. Germline loops: CDR1 SGHTA, CDR2 FQGNSA. The V and J ends lost 8 bases and 0 bases respectively, with 10 bases between them. In nucleotides, the CDR3 is TGTGCCAGCCATAGGGAAATGAACACTGAAGCTTTCTTT. This codes for CASHREMNTEAFF.

This clonotype was seen repeatedly, ten times or more. CDR3 residues: CASSLTRGLYNEQFF. The CDR3 coding sequence is TGTGCCAGCAGCTTAACACGGGGGCTATACAATGAGCAGTTCTTC. The V gene is TRBV13, the J gene TRBJ2-1; D possibly uses TRBD1 or TRBD2 (6 bases each). The CDR3 contains 15 residues. Germline CDR1 PRHDT, CDR2 FYEKMQ (reference sequence). V was cut by 2 bases and J by 4 bases, with 12 bases left in between.

This clonotype has ten or more counts. The rearrangement joins TRBV5-1 to TRBJ1-2, with TRBD1 matching 7 bases. The junction had 7 bases not matched to a gene; V was cut back by 4 bases and J by 7 bases. The CDR3 has 13 residues. Germline values: CDR1 SGHRS, CDR2 YFSETQ. The CDR3: CASSDGTDLGYTF. CDR3 DNA: TGCGCCAGCAGCGATGGGACAGACCTTGGCTACACCTTC.

The table lists this clonotype with many counts. This chain links TRBV5-1 with TRBJ2-1; 8 bases fit TRBD1. CDR3 size: 16 residues. V trimming: 2 bases; J trimming: 3 bases; junction bases outside the gene matches: 7. Per the germline V gene, CDR1 is SGHRS and CDR2 is YFSETQ. The CDR3 nucleotides are TGCGCCAGCAGCTTCCGGGACAGGACGGGCTACAATGAGCAGTTCTTC. It yields the protein CASSFRDRTGYNEQFF.

This clonotype was detected ten times or more. V and J are TRBV5-1 and TRBJ1-1; no reliable D call. The length of the CDR3 is 17 residues. V dropped 0 bases and J dropped 0 bases, with 15 bases sitting between them. Germline CDR1 reads SGHRS; CDR2 reads YFSETQ. CDR3 loop: CASSLGTDRVMNTEAFF. As DNA, the CDR3 is TGCGCCAGCAGCTTGGGGACGGATCGGGTCATGAACACTGAAGCTTTCTTT.

This clonotype showed up just a few times. DNA of the CDR3: TGTGCCAGCAGCCCTGATCAGGGAGGCGGGGGACAATCAAATGAGCAGTTCTTC. It codes for CASSPDQGGGGQSNEQFF. This rearrangement joins TRBV7-6 to TRBJ2-1, with a tentative D call TRBD2 (7 bases). V lost 5 bases and J 7 bases, leaving 27 bases between the germline ends. Looked up from germline, CDR1 is SGHVS and CDR2 is FNYEAQ. The CDR3 is made up of 18 amino acids.

The CDR3: CASSKAAGLTGELFF. The CDR3 DNA reads as TGTGCCAGCAGCAAAGCCGCAGGGCTGACCGGGGAGCTGTTTTTT. The genes are TRBV21-1 and TRBJ2-2; the table's D call, TRBD1, was not checked against the DNA. TRBV21-1 is reported as a pseudogene. This CDR3 contains 15 residues.

This clonotype was recorded many times. This sequence joins TRBV5-1 and TRBJ2-6; possible D gene TRBD1, 6 bases. V lost 5 bases to trimming and J lost 4 bases, with 13 bases between them. Germline V gene lookup returns CDR1 SGHRS and CDR2 YFSETQ. CDR3 length equals 15 residues. DNA of the CDR3: TGCGCCAGCAGGGTGGGGGCCTCGGGGGCCAACGTCCTGACTTTC. Translating it yields CASRVGASGANVLTF.